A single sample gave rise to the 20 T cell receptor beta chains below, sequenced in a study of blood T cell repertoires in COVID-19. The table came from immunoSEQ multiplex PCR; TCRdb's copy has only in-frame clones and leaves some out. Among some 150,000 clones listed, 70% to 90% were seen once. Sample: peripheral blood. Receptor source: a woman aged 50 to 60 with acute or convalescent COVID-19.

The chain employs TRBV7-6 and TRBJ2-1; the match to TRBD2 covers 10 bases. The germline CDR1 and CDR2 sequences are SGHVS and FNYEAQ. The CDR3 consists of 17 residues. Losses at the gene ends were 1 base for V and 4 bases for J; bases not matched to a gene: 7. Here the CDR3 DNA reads TGTGCCAGCAGCTTAGAAACTAGCGGGGTAGGTTACAATGAGCAGTTCTTC. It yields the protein CASSLETSGVGYNEQFF.

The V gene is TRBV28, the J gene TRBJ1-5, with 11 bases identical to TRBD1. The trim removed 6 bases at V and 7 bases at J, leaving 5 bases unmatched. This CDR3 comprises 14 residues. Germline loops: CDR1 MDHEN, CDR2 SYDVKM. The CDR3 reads CASSRGQGGQPQHF. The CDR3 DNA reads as TGTGCCAGCAGCCGGGGACAGGGGGGACAGCCCCAGCATTTT. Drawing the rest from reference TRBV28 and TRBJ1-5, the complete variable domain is DVKVTQSSRYLVKRTGEKVFLECVQDMDHENMFWYRQDPGLGLRLIYFSYDVKMKEKGDIPEGYSVSREKKERFSLILESASTNQTSMYLCASSRGQGGQPQHFGDGTRLSIL.

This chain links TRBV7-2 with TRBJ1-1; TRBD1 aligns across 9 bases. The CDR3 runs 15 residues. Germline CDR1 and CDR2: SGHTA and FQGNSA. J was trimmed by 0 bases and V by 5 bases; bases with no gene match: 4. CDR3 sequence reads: CASSTGGGMNTEAFF. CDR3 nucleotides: TGTGCCAGCAGCACAGGGGGCGGCATGAACACTGAAGCTTTCTTT.

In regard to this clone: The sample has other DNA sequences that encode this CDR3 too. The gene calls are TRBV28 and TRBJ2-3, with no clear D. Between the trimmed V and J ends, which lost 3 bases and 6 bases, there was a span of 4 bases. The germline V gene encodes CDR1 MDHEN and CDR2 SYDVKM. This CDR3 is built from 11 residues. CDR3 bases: TGTGCCAGCAGTTTCAGGGATACGCAGTATTTT. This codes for CASSFRDTQYF. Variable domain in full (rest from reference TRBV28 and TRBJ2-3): DVKVTQSSRYLVKRTGEKVFLECVQDMDHENMFWYRQDPGLGLRLIYFSYDVKMKEKGDIPEGYSVSREKKERFSLILESASTNQTSMYLCASSFRDTQYFGPGTRLTVL.

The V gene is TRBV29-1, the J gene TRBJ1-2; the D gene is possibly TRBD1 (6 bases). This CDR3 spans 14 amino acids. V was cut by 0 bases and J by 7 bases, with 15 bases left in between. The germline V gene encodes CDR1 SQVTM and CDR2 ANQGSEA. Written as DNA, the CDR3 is TGCAGCGTTGAAGACCCGCACAGGGTTGGTGGCTACACCTTC. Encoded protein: CSVEDPHRVGGYTF.

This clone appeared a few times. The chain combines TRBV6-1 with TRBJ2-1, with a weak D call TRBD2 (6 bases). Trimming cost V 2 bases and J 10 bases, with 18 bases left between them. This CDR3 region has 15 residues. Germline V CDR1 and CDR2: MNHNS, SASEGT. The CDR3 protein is CASSEYGGQSGEQFF. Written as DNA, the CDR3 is TGTGCCAGCAGTGAATATGGAGGGCAGAGTGGAGAGCAGTTCTTC.

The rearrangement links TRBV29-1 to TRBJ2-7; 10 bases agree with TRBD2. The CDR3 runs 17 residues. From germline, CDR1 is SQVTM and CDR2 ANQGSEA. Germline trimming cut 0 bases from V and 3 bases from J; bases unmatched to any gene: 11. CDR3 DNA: TGCAGCGTTGAAGATCCTACCGGGACTAGCGAAGTCTACGAGCAGTACTTC. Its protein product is CSVEDPTGTSEVYEQYF.

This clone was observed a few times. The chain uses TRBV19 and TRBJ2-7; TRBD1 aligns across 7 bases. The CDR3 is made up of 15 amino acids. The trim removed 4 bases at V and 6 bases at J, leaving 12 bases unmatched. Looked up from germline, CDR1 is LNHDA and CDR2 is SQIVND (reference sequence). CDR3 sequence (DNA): TGTGCCAGTAGTAAAGGGACAGCGGAGGCGGGCGAGCAGTACTTC. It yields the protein CASSKGTAEAGEQYF.

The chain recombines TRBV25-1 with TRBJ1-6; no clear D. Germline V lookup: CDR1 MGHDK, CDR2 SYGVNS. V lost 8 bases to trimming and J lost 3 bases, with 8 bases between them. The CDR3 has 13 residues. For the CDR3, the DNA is TGTGCCAGCGGCCGGGACTATAATTCACCCCTCCACTTT. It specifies CASGRDYNSPLHF.

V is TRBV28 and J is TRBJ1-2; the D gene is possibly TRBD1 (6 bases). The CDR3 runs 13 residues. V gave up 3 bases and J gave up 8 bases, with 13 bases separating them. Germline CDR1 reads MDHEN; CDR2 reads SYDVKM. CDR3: CASSFGTHFGYTF. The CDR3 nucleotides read TGTGCCAGCAGTTTCGGGACACATTTCGGCTACACCTTC.

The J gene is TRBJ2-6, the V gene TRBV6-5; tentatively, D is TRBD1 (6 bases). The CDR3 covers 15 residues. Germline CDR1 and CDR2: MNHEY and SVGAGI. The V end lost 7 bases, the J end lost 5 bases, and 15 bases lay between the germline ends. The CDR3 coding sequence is TGTGCCAGCACCCAAATCCGGGACAGGGCCAACGTCCTGACTTTC. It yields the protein CASTQIRDRANVLTF.

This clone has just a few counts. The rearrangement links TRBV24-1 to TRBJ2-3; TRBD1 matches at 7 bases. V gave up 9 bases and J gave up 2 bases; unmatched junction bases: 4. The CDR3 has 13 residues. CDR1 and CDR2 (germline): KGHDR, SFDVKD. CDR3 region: CATRGQATDTQYF. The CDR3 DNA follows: TGTGCCACCCGAGGACAGGCCACAGATACGCAGTATTTT.

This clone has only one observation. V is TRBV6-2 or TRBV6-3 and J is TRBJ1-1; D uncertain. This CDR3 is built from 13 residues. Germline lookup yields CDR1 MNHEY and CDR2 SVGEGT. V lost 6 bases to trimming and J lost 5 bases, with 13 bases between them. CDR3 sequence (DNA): TGTGCCAGCAGCCCTAATCGGGGAACTGAAGCTTTCTTT. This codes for CASSPNRGTEAFF.

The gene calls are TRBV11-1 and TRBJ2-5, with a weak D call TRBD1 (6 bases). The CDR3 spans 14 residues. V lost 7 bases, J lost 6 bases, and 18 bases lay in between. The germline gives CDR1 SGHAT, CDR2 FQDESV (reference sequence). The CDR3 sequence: CASTRGGGVKTQYF. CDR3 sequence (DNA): TGTGCCAGCACCCGGGGTGGGGGCGTGAAGACCCAGTACTTC. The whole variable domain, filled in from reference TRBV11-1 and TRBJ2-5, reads EAEVAQSPRYKITEKSQAVAFWCDPISGHATLYWYRQILGQGPELLVQFQDESVVDDSQLPKDRFSAERLKGVDSTLKIQPAELGDSAMYLCASTRGGGVKTQYFGPGTRLLVL.

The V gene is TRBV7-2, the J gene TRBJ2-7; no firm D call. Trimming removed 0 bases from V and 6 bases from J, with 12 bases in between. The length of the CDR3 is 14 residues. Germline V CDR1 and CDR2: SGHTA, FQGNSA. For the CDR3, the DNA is TGTGCCAGCAGCTTAGCGGCCCCAAGTGGCGAGCAGTACTTC. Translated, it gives CASSLAAPSGEQYF.

CDR3 sequence: CASSLGQDKFTLHF. The CDR3, as DNA: TGTGCCAGCAGTTTAGGTCAAGACAAGTTCACCCTCCACTTT. J is TRBJ1-6 and V is TRBV28; D unclear. The V and J ends lost 2 bases and 14 bases respectively, with 16 bases between them. This CDR3 region has 14 residues. CDR1 MDHEN and CDR2 SYDVKM come from the germline V gene.

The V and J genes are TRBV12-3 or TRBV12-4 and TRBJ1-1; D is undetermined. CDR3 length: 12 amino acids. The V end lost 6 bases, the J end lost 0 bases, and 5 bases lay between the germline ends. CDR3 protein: CASSPMNTEAFF. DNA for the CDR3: TGTGCCAGCAGCCCCATGAACACTGAAGCTTTCTTT.

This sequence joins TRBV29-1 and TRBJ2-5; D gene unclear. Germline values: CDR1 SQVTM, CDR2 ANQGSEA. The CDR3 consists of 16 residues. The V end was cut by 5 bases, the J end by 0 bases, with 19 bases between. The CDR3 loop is CSVLSERVADQETQYF. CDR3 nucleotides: TGCAGCGTTCTCTCCGAGCGTGTTGCGGACCAAGAGACCCAGTACTTC.

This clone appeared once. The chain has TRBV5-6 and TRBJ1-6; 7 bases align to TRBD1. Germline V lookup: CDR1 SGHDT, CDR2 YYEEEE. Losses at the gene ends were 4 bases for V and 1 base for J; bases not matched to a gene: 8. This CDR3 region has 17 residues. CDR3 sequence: CASSRRQGGSYNSPLHF. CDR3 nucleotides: TGTGCCAGCAGCCGTCGACAGGGTGGGTCCTATAATTCACCCCTCCACTTT.

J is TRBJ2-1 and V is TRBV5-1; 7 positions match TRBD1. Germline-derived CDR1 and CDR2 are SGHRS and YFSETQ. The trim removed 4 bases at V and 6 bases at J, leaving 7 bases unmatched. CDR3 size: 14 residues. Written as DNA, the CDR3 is TGCGCCAGCAGCCCGGGACAGCTTTTCAATGAGCAGTTCTTC. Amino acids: CASSPGQLFNEQFF.